This T cell receptor beta chain emerged from a study of glioma-infiltrating T cells. About this clonotype itself: Its specificity is unknown.

General study points: Above-expected tissue-blood divergence occurred in all gliomas, most in low-grade ones.

Using RNA template, CDR3s of TCR alpha and beta were amplified with iRepertoire arm-PCR. Tissue mRNA or PBMC total RNA, roughly 100-400 ng, went into one-step reverse transcription and amplification. MiXCR was run by TCRdb on the multiplex PCR reads, yielding one entry per CDR3 protein. The sample records about 400,000 distinct CDR3 sequences, 41% being singletons. J was trimmed by 4 bases and V by 3 bases; bases with no gene match: 6. The CDR3 is 15 amino acids. Germline V gives CDR1 LGHNA, CDR2 YNFKEQ. The sample consisted of glioma tissue, nonneoplastic brain tissue, or PBMCs (not recorded which). The V call is TRBV4-2, the J call TRBJ1-2, with TRBD1 matching over 9 bases. The sequence was obtained from a human donor with low-grade glioma or glioblastoma, undergoing nonglioma brain surgery, or in good health (not recorded which). The CDR3 DNA reads as TGTGCCAGCAGCCATAGGGACAGGGATTCCTATGGCTACACCTTC. Its protein product is CASSHRDRDSYGYTF.